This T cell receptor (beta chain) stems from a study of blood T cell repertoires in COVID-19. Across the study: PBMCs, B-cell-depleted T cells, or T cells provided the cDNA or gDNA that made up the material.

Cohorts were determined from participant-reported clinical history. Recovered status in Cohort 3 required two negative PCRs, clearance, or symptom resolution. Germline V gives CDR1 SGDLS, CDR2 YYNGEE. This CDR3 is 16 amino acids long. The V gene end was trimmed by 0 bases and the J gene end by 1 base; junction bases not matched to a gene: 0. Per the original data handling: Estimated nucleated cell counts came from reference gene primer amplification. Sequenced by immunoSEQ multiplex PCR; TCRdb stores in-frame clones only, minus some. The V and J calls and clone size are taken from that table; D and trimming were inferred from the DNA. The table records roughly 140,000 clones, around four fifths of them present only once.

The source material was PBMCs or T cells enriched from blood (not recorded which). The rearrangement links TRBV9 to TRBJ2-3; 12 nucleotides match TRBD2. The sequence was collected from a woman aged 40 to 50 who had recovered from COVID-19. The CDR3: CASSVGLAGGTDTQYF. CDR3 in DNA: TGTGCCAGCAGCGTAGGACTAGCGGGAGGCACAGATACGCAGTATTTT.